The source of this T cell receptor beta chain is a study of cytomegalovirus exposure and HLA in healthy donors. General study points: In a later analysis, a missense DCLRE1C variant was linked to TCR beta V- and J-gene trimming. Certain indistinguishable V segments, among them TRBV6-2 and TRBV6-3, were excluded. CMV serostatus stood as the only immune exposure information on hand.

On this clone itself: Its antigen is not identified.

This PCR relied on a set of 60 Vbeta primers and 13 Jbeta primers. Sequenced by immunoSEQ multiplex PCR; TCRdb stores in-frame clones only, minus some. The sample consists of under 150,000 clones, about four fifths of them appearing once. Trimming removed 2 bases from V and 0 bases from J, with 4 bases in between. Germline V gene sequence: CDR1 SEHNR, CDR2 FQNEAQ (reference sequence). This CDR3 region has 13 residues. The V gene is TRBV7-9, the J gene TRBJ1-1, with D hard to call. This receptor was taken from a woman in her thirties or forties in good health and CMV-seropositive. The specimen was PBMCs. CDR3 region: CASSLQMNTEAFF. CDR3 nucleotide sequence: TGTGCCAGCAGCTTACAGATGAACACTGAAGCTTTCTTT.